This T cell receptor beta chain was identified in a study of blood T cell repertoires in COVID-19. Study in general: Donors in the United States, Italy and Spain gave samples during acute or convalescent COVID-19. Sources were T cells, B-cell-depleted T cells, or PBMCs; the material itself was cDNA or gDNA.

In the authors' methods: The authors estimated nucleated cell counts from reference gene primer amplification. The method was immunoSEQ multiplex PCR; TCRdb's version includes in-frame clones alone and lacks a portion of them. The V and J calls and the clone size are those of that table, but D and trimming were determined from the DNA. The sample has 150,000 or so clones; 88% are singletons. The CDR3 loop spans 15 amino acids. Germline loops: CDR1 SGHRS, CDR2 YFSETQ. Trimming removed 3 bases from V and 1 base from J, with 13 bases in between. This TCR was sampled from a woman aged 60-75 years with acute or convalescent COVID-19. J is TRBJ2-5 and V is TRBV5-1; D gene uncertain. The sample comprised peripheral blood. The CDR3 here is CASSWAPTGQETQYF. The DNA for the CDR3 is TGCGCCAGCAGCTGGGCACCAACTGGCCAAGAGACCCAGTACTTC.